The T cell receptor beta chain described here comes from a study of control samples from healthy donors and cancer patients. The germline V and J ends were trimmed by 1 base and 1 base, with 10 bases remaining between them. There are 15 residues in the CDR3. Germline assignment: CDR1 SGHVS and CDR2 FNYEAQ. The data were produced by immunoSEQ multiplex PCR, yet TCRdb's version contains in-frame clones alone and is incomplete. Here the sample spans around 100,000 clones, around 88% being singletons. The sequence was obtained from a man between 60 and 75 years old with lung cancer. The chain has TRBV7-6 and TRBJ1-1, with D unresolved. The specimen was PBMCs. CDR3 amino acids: CASSLGSERNTEAFF. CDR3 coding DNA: TGTGCCAGCAGCTTAGGCTCTGAGCGGAACACTGAAGCTTTCTTT.